The 26 T cell receptor beta chains below come from one sample, sequenced in a study of post-analysis software for immune sequencing data. Incorporated into the TCR beta cDNA libraries were unique molecular identifiers, which served to reduce PCR and sequencing biases. TCRdb reanalysed the PCR reads using MiXCR and keeps one entry per CDR3 protein. The sample has under 650,000 distinct CDR3 sequences; about 40% are singletons. Their antigen targets remain unknown. Points from the study as a whole: The five TRBV segments detected at higher frequency in patients than in controls included TRBV5-6, TRBV5-1 and TRBV20-1.

Sequenced material: blood. These receptors were taken from a girl aged 5-17 years with multiple sclerosis.

The chain recombines TRBV10-3 with TRBJ2-6, with 8 bases fitting TRBD1. The CDR3 totals 17 residues. Germline CDR1 and CDR2: ENHRY and SYGVKD. With V trimmed by 7 bases and J by 2 bases, 10 bases remained unmatched. The CDR3 region has the DNA TGTGCCATCACCAAGGGGGCAGGGGGCGCTGGGGCCAACGTCCTGACTTTC. Residues: CAITKGAGGAGANVLTF.

The chain's CDR3 is CATEPSGIQETQYF. DNA for the CDR3: TGTGCCACCGAGCCCTCTGGGATCCAAGAGACCCAGTACTTC. The chain recombines TRBV10-3 with TRBJ2-5; D call uncertain. CDR3 length: 14 amino acids. Germline values: CDR1 ENHRY, CDR2 SYGVKD. The germline V and J ends were trimmed by 10 bases and 1 base, with 16 bases remaining between them.

CDR3 sequence (DNA): TGTGCCAGCAGCCAACAGGGCTCCTACGAGCAGTACTTC. Translated: CASSQQGSYEQYF. The chain couples TRBV13 to TRBJ2-7; a weak D match, TRBD1 (6 bases). V was trimmed by 5 bases and J by 0 bases, leaving 8 bases between them. CDR1 PRHDT and CDR2 FYEKMQ come from the germline V gene (reference sequence). There are 13 residues in the CDR3.

The table lists this clonotype with a few counts. The chain recombines TRBV5-1 with TRBJ2-7; TRBD1 agrees at 7 bases. The junction had 7 bases not matched to a gene; V was cut back by 6 bases and J by 1 base. This CDR3 is 14 amino acids long. Germline V gives CDR1 SGHRS, CDR2 YFSETQ. The CDR3: CASTYWDSSYEQYF. CDR3 coding DNA: TGCGCCAGCACCTACTGGGACAGTTCCTACGAGCAGTACTTC.

This rearrangement joins TRBV6-2 or TRBV6-3 to TRBJ2-7, with D tentatively TRBD1 (5 bases). The CDR3 runs to 16 residues. V lost 0 bases, J lost 0 bases, and 12 bases lay in between. Germline V gene sequence: CDR1 MNHEY, CDR2 SVGEGT. In DNA form, the CDR3 reads TGTGCCAGCAGTTACTCGGCAGGGTTTAGCTCCTACGAGCAGTACTTC. As protein: CASSYSAGFSSYEQYF.

This clonotype was recorded a few times. The V call is TRBV7-9, the J call TRBJ2-5; D is ambiguous. This CDR3 comprises 12 residues. Germline CDR1 is SEHNR and CDR2 is FQNEAQ (reference sequence). Trimming removed 4 bases at V and 4 bases at J, with 7 bases between. The CDR3 loop reads CASSSIGETQYF. In DNA, the CDR3 is TGTGCCAGCAGCTCTATTGGAGAGACCCAGTACTTC. The entire variable domain, with the rest obtained from reference TRBV7-9 and TRBJ2-5, is as follows: DTGVSQNPRHKITKRGQNVTFRCDPISEHNRLYWYRQTLGQGPEFLTYFQNEAQLEKSRLLSDRFSAERPKGSFSTLEIQRTEQGDSAMYLCASSSIGETQYFGPGTRLLVL.

For this clonotype: One junction end disagrees with the germline gene, perhaps due to a read error. The chain combines TRBV7-3 with TRBJ2-7, with D unresolved. The CDR3 has 15 amino acids. Germline CDR1 SGHTA, CDR2 FQGTGA. The CDR3: CASSLRPGSSYGQYF. DNA for the CDR3: TGTGCCAGCAGCTTAAGGCCTGGCAGCTCCTACGGGCAGTACTTC.

The CDR3 loop is CASSGPLSDTQYF. As DNA, the CDR3 is TGTGCCAGCAGTGGCCCCCTTTCAGATACGCAGTATTTT. The chain carries TRBV6-1 and TRBJ2-3; D is undetermined. Trimming removed 4 bases from V and 4 bases from J, with 9 bases in between. This CDR3 comprises 13 residues. CDR1 and CDR2 (germline): MNHNS, SASEGT.

This chain connects TRBV30 to TRBJ2-3; either TRBD1 or TRBD2 may supply D (5 bases each). Germline values: CDR1 GTSNPN, CDR2 SVGIG (reference sequence). The CDR3 consists of 14 residues. Trimming took 2 bases from V and 7 from J, leaving 16 bases between them. The CDR3 here is CAWSLGQGPNTQYF. DNA for the CDR3: TGTGCCTGGAGTTTGGGTCAGGGACCCAATACGCAGTATTTT. The full variable domain, in which reference TRBV30 and TRBJ2-3 provide the parts outside the CDR3, is SQTIHQWPATLVQPVGSPLSLECTVEGTSNPNLYWYRQAAGRGLQLLFYSVGIGQISSEVPQNLSASRPQDRQFILSSKKLLLSDSGFYLCAWSLGQGPNTQYFGPGTRLTVL.

The chain joins TRBV15 to TRBJ2-3; tentative D call: TRBD1 (6 bases). The CDR3 runs to 14 residues. CDR1 and CDR2 (germline): LNHNV, YYDKDF (reference sequence). V lost 5 bases and J lost 4, with 13 bases in between. This chain's CDR3 is CATSEPGHSDTQYF. CDR3 DNA: TGTGCCACCAGCGAGCCGGGACACTCAGATACGCAGTATTTT.

This clonotype was counted between two and nine times. The V gene is TRBV6-6, the J gene TRBJ2-5; 9 bases are a match to TRBD1. CDR1 is MNHNY and CDR2 is SVGAGI in the germline V gene (reference sequence). The CDR3 is made up of 15 amino acids. Germline trimming cut 6 bases from V and 1 base from J; bases unmatched to any gene: 6. The DNA for the CDR3 is TGTGCCAGCAGCCCCGGGACAGGGTTCCAAGAGACCCAGTACTTC. The encoded protein is CASSPGTGFQETQYF.

This clonotype was seen a handful of times. This chain connects TRBV7-9 to TRBJ2-5; D unresolved. This CDR3 contains 14 residues. Deletions cut 2 bases from V and 3 bases from J, with 10 bases between. CDR1 SEHNR and CDR2 FQNEAQ come from the germline V gene (reference sequence). CDR3: CASSLSLGKETQYF. The CDR3 DNA reads TGTGCCAGCAGCTTATCTTTGGGGAAAGAGACCCAGTACTTC.

This sequence joins TRBV10-3 and TRBJ1-1; D gene unclear. Germline CDR1 reads ENHRY; CDR2 reads SYGVKD. This CDR3 region has 16 residues. Trimming cost V 4 bases and J 4 bases, with 19 bases left between them. CDR3 in DNA: TGTGCCATCAGTGTCCGAGAGACGGCCGCCGGCACTGAAGCTTTCTTT. Its translation is CAISVRETAAGTEAFF.

Written as DNA, the CDR3 is TGTGCCAGCAGCTTGCCCCCGGGGTCCACAGATACGCAGTATTTT. This codes for CASSLPPGSTDTQYF. The chain couples TRBV7-2 to TRBJ2-3; TRBD2 might be the D (5 bases). The CDR3 has 15 residues. Germline V lookup: CDR1 SGHTA, CDR2 FQGNSA. The V gene lost 3 bases and the J gene lost 2 bases, with 12 bases spanning the gap.

This clonotype occurred a few times. The chain combines TRBV15 with TRBJ2-1; D may match TRBD1 or TRBD2 (5 bases each). The CDR3 sequence is 15 residues long. Trimming took 0 bases from V and 8 from J, leaving 14 bases between them. From germline, CDR1 is LNHNV and CDR2 YYDKDF (reference sequence). As DNA, the CDR3 is TGTGCCACCAGCAGAGAGCAGGGAGCTTCGGATGAGCAGTTCTTC. Its protein product is CATSREQGASDEQFF. Full variable domain (missing parts from reference TRBV15 and TRBJ2-1): DAMVIQNPRYQVTQFGKPVTLSCSQTLNHNVMYWYQQKSSQAPKLLFHYYDKDFNNEADTPDNFQSRRPNTSFCFLDIRSPGLGDTAMYLCATSREQGASDEQFFGPGTRLTVL.

The table lists this clonotype with a count of one. The gene calls are TRBV7-9 and TRBJ1-1, with D possibly being TRBD1 (5 bases). The CDR3 loop spans 13 amino acids. Per germline, CDR1 SEHNR and CDR2 FQNEAQ (reference sequence). The ends were cut back, 5 bases at V and 5 bases at J, with 12 bases in the middle. Here the CDR3 reads CASSPRQKTEAFF. The CDR3 DNA sequence: TGTGCCAGCAGCCCCCGACAGAAAACTGAAGCTTTCTTT.

This chain connects TRBV5-5 to TRBJ2-4; D is possibly TRBD2 (6 bases). This CDR3 has 13 residues. The V end lost 0 bases, the J end lost 8 bases, and 9 bases lay between the germline ends. Germline CDR1 and CDR2: SGHKS and YYEKEE (reference sequence). The CDR3 bases are TGTGCCAGCAGCTTGGTGGGGGAGGACATTCAGTACTTC. This encodes CASSLVGEDIQYF.

The V gene is TRBV30, the J gene TRBJ2-7, with D unclear. CDR1 is GTSNPN and CDR2 is SVGIG in the germline V gene (reference sequence). This CDR3 spans 14 amino acids. V was clipped by 3 bases and J by 0 bases, with 12 bases between them. This CDR3 is CAWSQSLDSYEQYF. CDR3 DNA: TGTGCCTGGAGCCAGTCGCTGGACTCCTACGAGCAGTACTTC.

The CDR3 region has the DNA TGTGCCAGCGGGCCCGCAGGGCTCGGAGGCTACACCTTC. Translated: CASGPAGLGGYTF. V gene TRBV27 combines with J gene TRBJ1-2; tentative D call: TRBD1 (5 bases). The germline gives CDR1 MNHEY, CDR2 SMNVEV (reference sequence). The CDR3 has 13 residues. Trimming stripped 8 bases from V and 8 bases from J, with 18 bases between.

The rearrangement uses TRBV29-1 and TRBJ1-1; tentatively, D is TRBD1 (6 bases). The CDR3 has 13 residues. The germline V gene encodes CDR1 SQVTM and CDR2 ANQGSEA. Trimming left V 4 bases short and J 5 bases short, with 14 bases between. The CDR3 region has the DNA TGCAGCGTTGGGTGGGGGCGAGGGACTGAAGCTTTCTTT. Translated: CSVGWGRGTEAFF.

This clonotype was observed a few times. This chain links TRBV5-1 with TRBJ2-5, with 9 bases lining up with TRBD1. Germline V gene data show CDR1 as SGHRS and CDR2 as YFSETQ. Trimming at V came to 3 bases and at J to 5 bases, leaving 5 bases not matched to a gene. CDR3 length: 14 amino acids. The CDR3 sequence is CASSSGTGRETQYF. The CDR3 DNA follows: TGCGCCAGCAGCTCCGGGACAGGGAGGGAGACCCAGTACTTC.

This clonotype has only one observation. The chain has TRBV6-5 and TRBJ2-3, with D possibly TRBD1 on 7 matching bases. The length of the CDR3 is 16 residues. Per germline, CDR1 MNHEY and CDR2 SVGAGI. Trimming took 4 bases from V and 2 from J, leaving 16 bases between them. CDR3 in DNA: TGTGCCAGCAGTTTTACCGGCAGGGGGGACACAGATACGCAGTATTTT. It yields the protein CASSFTGRGDTDTQYF.

The rearrangement joins TRBV9 to TRBJ2-1; 15 bases are a match to TRBD2. V shed 4 bases, J shed 12 bases, and the junction held 11 bases outside the gene matches. In germline, CDR1 is SGDLS, CDR2 YYNGEE. The CDR3 extends over 16 amino acids. The CDR3 coding sequence is TGTGCCAGCAGCCCTGGTCCTGGGACTAGCGGGAGGCCGCAGTTCTTC. Translated, it gives CASSPGPGTSGRPQFF.

This chain joins TRBV9 and TRBJ1-2; maybe TRBD1 (5 bases). The CDR3 consists of 13 residues. The germline V and J ends were trimmed by 2 bases and 6 bases, with 11 bases remaining between them. Germline V gene data show CDR1 as SGDLS and CDR2 as YYNGEE. CDR3 residues: CASSVLLGDGYTF. CDR3 DNA sequence: TGTGCCAGCAGCGTGCTCTTGGGGGATGGCTACACCTTC.

J is TRBJ2-3 and V is TRBV20-1; 9 positions match TRBD1. The CDR3 spans 15 residues. Germline values: CDR1 DFQATT, CDR2 SNEGSKA (reference sequence). V shed 4 bases and J 4 bases; nucleotides not matched to a gene: 9. CDR3 sequence reads: CSAIPGQGRADTQYF. In nucleotides, the CDR3 is TGCAGTGCTATTCCGGGACAGGGTAGGGCAGATACGCAGTATTTT.

J is TRBJ2-7 and V is TRBV12-3 or TRBV12-4, with D unresolved. The V end lost 5 bases, the J end lost 3 bases, and 11 bases lay between the germline ends. The CDR3 has 13 amino acids. The CDR3 loop reads CASSLSLGYEQYF. CDR3 bases: TGTGCCAGCAGTCTATCCTTGGGCTACGAGCAGTACTTC.